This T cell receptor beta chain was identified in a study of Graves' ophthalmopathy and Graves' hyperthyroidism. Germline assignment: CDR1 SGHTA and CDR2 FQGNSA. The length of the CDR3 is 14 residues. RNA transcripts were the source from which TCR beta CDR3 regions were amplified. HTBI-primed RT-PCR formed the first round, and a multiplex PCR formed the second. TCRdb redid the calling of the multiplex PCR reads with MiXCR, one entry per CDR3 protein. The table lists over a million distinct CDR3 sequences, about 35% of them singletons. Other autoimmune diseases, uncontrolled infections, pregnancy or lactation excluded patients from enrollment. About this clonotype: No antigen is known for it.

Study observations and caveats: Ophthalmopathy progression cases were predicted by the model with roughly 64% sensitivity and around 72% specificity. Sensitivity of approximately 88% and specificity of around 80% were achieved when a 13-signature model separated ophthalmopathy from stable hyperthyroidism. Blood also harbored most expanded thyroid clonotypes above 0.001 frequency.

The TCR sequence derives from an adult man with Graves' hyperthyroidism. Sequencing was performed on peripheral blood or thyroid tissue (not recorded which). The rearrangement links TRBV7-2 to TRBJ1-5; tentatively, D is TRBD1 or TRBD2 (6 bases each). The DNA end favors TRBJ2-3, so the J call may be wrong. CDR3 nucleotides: TGTGCCAGCAGTGGGGGGCTAGCGACGGCCTCCCAGTATTTT. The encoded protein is CASSGGLATASQYF.